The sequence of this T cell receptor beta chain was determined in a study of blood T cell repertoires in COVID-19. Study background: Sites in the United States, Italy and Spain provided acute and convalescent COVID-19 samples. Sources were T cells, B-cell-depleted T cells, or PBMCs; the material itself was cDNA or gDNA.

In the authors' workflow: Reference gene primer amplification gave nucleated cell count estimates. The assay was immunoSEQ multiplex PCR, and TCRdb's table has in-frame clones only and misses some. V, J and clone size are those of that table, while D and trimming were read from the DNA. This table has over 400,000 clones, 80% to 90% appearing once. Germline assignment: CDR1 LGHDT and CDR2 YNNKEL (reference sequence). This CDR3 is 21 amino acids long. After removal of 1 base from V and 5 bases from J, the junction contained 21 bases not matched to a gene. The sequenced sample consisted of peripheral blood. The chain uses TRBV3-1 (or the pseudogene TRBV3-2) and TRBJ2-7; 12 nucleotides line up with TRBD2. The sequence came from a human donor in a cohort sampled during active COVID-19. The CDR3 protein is CASSQGRESGLAGTRTHEQYF. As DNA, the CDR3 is TGTGCCAGCAGCCAAGGCCGGGAGTCGGGACTAGCGGGTACGCGGACCCACGAGCAGTACTTC.